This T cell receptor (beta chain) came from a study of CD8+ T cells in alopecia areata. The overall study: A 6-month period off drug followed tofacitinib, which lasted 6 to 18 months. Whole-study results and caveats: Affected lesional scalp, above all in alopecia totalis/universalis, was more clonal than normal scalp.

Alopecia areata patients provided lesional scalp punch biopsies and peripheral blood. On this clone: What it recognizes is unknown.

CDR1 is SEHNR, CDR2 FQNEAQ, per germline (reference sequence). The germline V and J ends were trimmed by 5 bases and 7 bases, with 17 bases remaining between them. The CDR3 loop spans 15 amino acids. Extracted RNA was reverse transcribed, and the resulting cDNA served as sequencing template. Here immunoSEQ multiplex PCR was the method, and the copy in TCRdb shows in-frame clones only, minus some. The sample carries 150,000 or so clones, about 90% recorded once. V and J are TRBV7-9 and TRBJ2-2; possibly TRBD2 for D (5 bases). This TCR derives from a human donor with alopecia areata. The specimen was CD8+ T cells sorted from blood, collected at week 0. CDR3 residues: CASSPTTSLGGELFF. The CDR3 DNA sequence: TGTGCCAGCAGCCCAACCACTAGTCTCGGCGGGGAGCTGTTTTTT.